This entry features one T cell receptor (beta chain) sequence. Its specificity is unknown. The sample comes from a study of Tregs in tolerant kidney transplant recipients. General study points: Validation in larger populations is needed because few patients were studied. Tregs expanded with activated donor B cells seemed most donor-specific. Biological reproducibility was not directly addressed, but technical replication error appeared minimal.

Thawed PBMCs were FACS-sorted into unstimulated CD4+CD25+CD127- regulatory T cells, CD4+CD25- non-regulatory cells, CD4 and CD8 cells. Germline CDR1 and CDR2: MNHEY and SVGAGI. The CDR3 has 11 amino acids. Trimming removed 8 bases from V and 7 bases from J, with 10 bases in between. Data came from immunoSEQ multiplex PCR; TCRdb stores just in-frame clones and leaves some out. The sample contains 92,000 or so clones, 85% to 95% of which appear only once. Sequenced material: CD8+ T cells from blood. The sequence was collected from a human donor in good health. This sequence joins TRBV6-5 and TRBJ2-3; D uncertain. The CDR3 loop reads CASEFGYTQYF. CDR3 DNA: TGTGCCAGCGAGTTCGGATATACGCAGTATTTT.